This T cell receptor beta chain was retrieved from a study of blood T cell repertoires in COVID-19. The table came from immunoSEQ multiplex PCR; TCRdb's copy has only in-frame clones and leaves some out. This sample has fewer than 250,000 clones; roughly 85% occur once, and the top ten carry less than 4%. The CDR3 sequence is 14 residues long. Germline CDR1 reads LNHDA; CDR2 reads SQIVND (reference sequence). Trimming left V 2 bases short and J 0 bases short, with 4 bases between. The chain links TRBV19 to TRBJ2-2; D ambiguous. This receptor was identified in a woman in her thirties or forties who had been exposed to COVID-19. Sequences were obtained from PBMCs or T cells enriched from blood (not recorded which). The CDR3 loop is CASSISANTGELFF. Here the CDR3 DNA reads TGTGCCAGTAGTATATCCGCGAACACCGGGGAGCTGTTTTTT. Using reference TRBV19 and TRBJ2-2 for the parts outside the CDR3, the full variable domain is DGGITQSPKYLFRKEGQNVTLSCEQNLNHDAMYWYRQDPGQGLRLIYYSQIVNDFQKGDIAEGYSVSREKKESFPLTVTSAQKNPTAFYLCASSISANTGELFFGEGSRLTVL.